This T cell receptor beta chain was captured in a study of human T cells and chemical hapten exposure. Study overall: Weekly diphenylcyclopropenone doses were given to patients' scalps across the roughly 24-week study.

Authors' methods: Samples contained a median of about 96,000 TCRs, with a range of roughly 23,224 to 700,000. TCRdb recomputed calls from the RACE reads with MiXCR, one row per CDR3 protein. None of the V and J calls come from the authors' own analysis; TCRdb made them. In the table there are roughly 200,000 distinct CDR3 sequences, 24% of which are singletons. Time point defined: patch test 3, about 24 weeks after DPC sensitization. As for treatment: therapeutic diphenylcyclopropenone sensitization with weekly scalp DPC. This clonotype has a handful of counts. The antigen remains undetermined. Points from the study as a whole: Those TCRs sitting above 1 in 1000 frequency stayed the same with DPC sensitization.

The sample consisted of whole blood, taken in connection with sensitization to the hapten diphenylcyclopropenone (DPC). The receptor was derived from a woman between 40 and 50 years old with alopecia areata. Some clones in this sample may be carry-over from other donors' samples.

Here the CDR3 reads CASSFGLAGGPVGEQYF. Written as DNA, the CDR3 is TGTGCCAGCAGCTTCGGACTAGCGGGAGGACCGGTGGGCGAGCAGTACTTC. The rearrangement links TRBV7-2 to TRBJ2-7, with 14 nucleotides matching TRBD2. After removal of 3 bases from V and 6 bases from J, the junction contained 10 bases not matched to a gene. The CDR3 covers 17 residues. Germline CDR1 reads SGHTA; CDR2 reads FQGNSA.